This is a list of T cell receptor beta chains from one sample in a study of blood T cell repertoires in COVID-19. Sequencing used immunoSEQ multiplex PCR; TCRdb keeps in-frame clones, though not all of them. This sample has tens of thousands of clones, with under 95% found just once. Sequenced material: peripheral blood. The source is a man aged 70-80 years with active COVID-19. Each CDR3 is given with its conserved first and last residue. Each record gives: CDR3 length, J gene, V gene, clone size, CDR3 protein. Only part of the rows carry a size: once, few, many, or a class if the clone is expanded.

length: 17; J: TRBJ2-5; V: TRBV7-9; size: .; CDR3: CASSLRLAGGGQETQYF
length: 13; J: TRBJ2-7; V: TRBV7-2; size: .; CDR3: CASGWSGGYEQYF
length: 15; J: TRBJ2-1; V: TRBV6-2/TRBV6-3; size: few; CDR3: CASSGRLAGGNEQFF
length: 15; J: TRBJ2-7; V: TRBV10-3; size: .; CDR3: CAISEAAVLAYEQYF
length: 16; J: TRBJ1-3; V: TRBV18; size: .; CDR3: CASSPGTAVSGNTIYF
length: 16; J: TRBJ1-5; V: TRBV19; size: .; CDR3: CASSIAGQSGGQPQHF
length: 14; J: TRBJ2-7; V: TRBV5-1; size: .; CDR3: CASSLGVVGNEQYF
length: 15; J: TRBJ2-7; V: TRBV19; size: few; CDR3: CASSIEGARSYEQYF
length: 14; J: TRBJ2-7; V: TRBV9; size: .; CDR3: CASSVDLGGNEQYF
length: 14; J: TRBJ2-5; V: TRBV29-1; size: .; CDR3: CSVYQGPTQETQYF
length: 15; J: TRBJ1-3; V: TRBV10-3; size: .; CDR3: CAISESRNPGNTIYF
length: 15; J: TRBJ1-1; V: TRBV4-1; size: .; CDR3: CASSQGGRLNTEAFF
length: 14; J: TRBJ1-5; V: TRBV10-3; size: .; CDR3: CAISRDTQIQPQHF
length: 19; J: TRBJ2-5; V: TRBV21-1; size: .; CDR3: CASIPGRNAGTPGGETQYF
length: 15; J: TRBJ2-3; V: TRBV2; size: .; CDR3: CASRAIKGSRDTQYF
length: 11; J: TRBJ2-3; V: TRBV5-6; size: .; CDR3: CASSWGGTQYF
length: 13; J: TRBJ1-1; V: TRBV24-1; size: .; CDR3: CATSDLPFTEAFF
length: 16; J: TRBJ2-7; V: TRBV3-1/TRBV3-2; size: .; CDR3: CASSPQVAGSSYEQYF
length: 14; J: TRBJ1-5; V: TRBV11-2; size: few; CDR3: CASSLDPVDQPQHF
length: 14; J: TRBJ2-2; V: TRBV5-1; size: .; CDR3: CASSSAGNTGELFF
length: 16; J: TRBJ2-2; V: TRBV27; size: .; CDR3: CASSQLAGGNTGELFF
length: 15; J: TRBJ1-4; V: TRBV4-2; size: .; CDR3: CASSSKGATNEKLFF
length: 15; J: TRBJ1-2; V: TRBV28; size: once; CDR3: CASSRGQGANYGYTF
length: 16; J: TRBJ2-2; V: TRBV13; size: .; CDR3: CASSLKRTGVTGELFF
length: 13; J: TRBJ1-1; V: TRBV3-1/TRBV3-2; size: .; CDR3: CASSRAGNTEAFF
length: 13; J: TRBJ2-2; V: TRBV11-2; size: .; CDR3: CASSPQGTGELFF
length: 14; J: TRBJ2-1; V: TRBV7-9; size: .; CDR3: CASSLDRGRTEQFF
length: 15; J: TRBJ2-3; V: TRBV3-1/TRBV3-2; size: .; CDR3: CASSFRTAPTDTQYF
length: 16; J: TRBJ2-3; V: TRBV5-1; size: .; CDR3: CASSLARGVWTDTQYF
length: 15; J: TRBJ2-7; V: TRBV9; size: .; CDR3: CASSVGSGGVGEQYF
length: 13; J: TRBJ2-5; V: TRBV7-9; size: once; CDR3: CASSLGAGETQYF
length: 15; J: TRBJ2-2; V: TRBV7-2; size: .; CDR3: CASSLVSGVTGELFF
length: 14; J: TRBJ1-1; V: TRBV9; size: .; CDR3: CASSVGGGRTEAFF
length: 14; J: TRBJ1-5; V: TRBV28; size: .; CDR3: CASFSTGAAGAQHF
length: 14; J: TRBJ1-2; V: TRBV5-1; size: once; CDR3: CASSPPGTVRGYTF
length: 15; J: TRBJ2-3; V: TRBV5-1; size: .; CDR3: CASSSTSGTTDTQYF
length: 16; J: TRBJ1-4; V: TRBV24-1; size: .; CDR3: CATSDPLDRVNEKLFF
length: 16; J: TRBJ1-4; V: TRBV5-4; size: .; CDR3: CASSLRGTGEAEKLFF
length: 14; J: TRBJ2-2; V: TRBV29-1; size: few; CDR3: CSVPRGLVTGELFF
length: 15; J: TRBJ2-5; V: TRBV5-6; size: .; CDR3: CASSPGTGGPGTQYF
length: 13; J: TRBJ2-1; V: TRBV10-3; size: .; CDR3: CAINKAGGDEQFF
length: 18; J: TRBJ2-1; V: TRBV28; size: .; CDR3: CASRGLAGASRMHNEQFF
length: 17; J: TRBJ2-1; V: TRBV5-1; size: .; CDR3: CASSPGASGGSYNEQFF
length: 16; J: TRBJ2-7; V: TRBV5-5; size: once; CDR3: CASSLNLGGDLGEQYF
length: 15; J: TRBJ2-1; V: TRBV11-3; size: .; CDR3: CASSSTGGAGNEQFF
length: 14; J: TRBJ2-1; V: TRBV6-2/TRBV6-3; size: .; CDR3: CASSYSGQHNEQFF
length: 12; J: TRBJ1-2; V: TRBV10-3; size: .; CDR3: CAISESSVGYTF